These 13 T cell receptor beta chains came from one sample sequenced in a study of radiotherapy plus CTLA-4 blockade in lung cancer. Repertoires were generated with immunoSEQ multiplex PCR, while TCRdb's copy carries only in-frame clones and drops some. This table has tens of thousands of clones, under 85% appearing once. The material sequenced was peripheral blood, taken from a patient treated with radiotherapy plus ipilimumab. The receptors here all came from a human donor with non-small cell lung cancer who had stable disease on radiotherapy plus ipilimumab.

The chain is built from TRBV10-3 and TRBJ2-7, with 7 bases aligning to TRBD2. The CDR3 covers 13 residues. In germline, CDR1 is ENHRY, CDR2 SYGVKD. V lost 4 bases, J lost 4 bases, and 4 bases stayed unmatched. CDR3 region: CAISGGSWYEQYF. In DNA form, the CDR3 reads TGTGCCATCAGTGGCGGGAGTTGGTACGAGCAGTACTTC.

The chain joins TRBV5-6 to TRBJ2-2, with TRBD2 as a possible D gene (5 bases). The CDR3 runs to 15 residues. The V gene's germline CDR1 is SGHDT and CDR2 YYEEEE. V was cut by 0 bases and J by 2 bases, with 8 bases left in between. CDR3 in DNA: TGTGCCAGCAGCTTGGACGGAGGTAACACCGGGGAGCTGTTTTTT. Protein sequence: CASSLDGGNTGELFF.

The genes are TRBV19 and TRBJ1-3; D unresolved. This CDR3 has 14 residues. Trimming stripped 3 bases from V and 5 bases from J, with 11 bases between. Per the germline V gene, CDR1 is LNHDA and CDR2 is SQIVND (reference sequence). In DNA, the CDR3 is TGTGCCAGTAGTATTTCCGGGATAAGAAACACCATATATTTT. Translated: CASSISGIRNTIYF.

The V and J genes are TRBV5-1 and TRBJ2-5, with no clear D. Germline loops: CDR1 SGHRS, CDR2 YFSETQ. This CDR3 contains 14 residues. The germline V and J ends were trimmed by 6 bases and 1 base, with 13 bases remaining between them. The CDR3 nucleotides are TGCGCCAGCACCTCCATGGTTCCCCAAGAGACCCAGTACTTC. It yields the protein CASTSMVPQETQYF.

This clone was recorded a few times. The V and J genes are TRBV5-1 and TRBJ1-3; no clear D gene. The germline V and J ends were trimmed by 0 bases and 0 bases, with 7 bases remaining between them. CDR3 length equals 15 residues. Germline CDR1 is SGHRS and CDR2 is YFSETQ. This CDR3 is CASSLASVSGNTIYF. Written as DNA, the CDR3 is TGCGCCAGCAGCTTGGCCTCGGTCTCTGGAAACACCATATATTTT. The whole variable domain, filled in from reference TRBV5-1 and TRBJ1-3, reads KAGVTQTPRYLIKTRGQQVTLSCSPISGHRSVSWYQQTPGQGLQFLFEYFSETQRNKGNFPGRFSGRQFSNSRSEMNVSTLELGDSALYLCASSLASVSGNTIYFGEGSWLTVV.

The genes are TRBV5-1 and TRBJ2-7; 9 bases align to TRBD2. V was pared by 0 bases and J by 10 bases, with 8 bases of the junction left unmatched. CDR3 length: 14 amino acids. CDR1 is SGHRS and CDR2 is YFSETQ in the germline V gene. The CDR3 nucleotides are TGCGCCAGCAGCTTGGTTGGTAGCGGGAGCGGCCAGTACTTC. Its translation is CASSLVGSGSGQYF.

The rearrangement joins TRBV16 to TRBJ1-5, with a possible D match to TRBD1 (6 bases). Between the trimmed V and J ends, which lost 0 bases and 7 bases, there was a span of 13 bases. The CDR3 spans 15 residues. CDR1 and CDR2 (germline): KGHSY, FQNENV. This CDR3 is CASSQSMGGLQPQHF. Written as DNA, the CDR3 is TGTGCCAGCAGCCAATCGATGGGGGGGCTACAGCCCCAGCATTTT. The whole variable domain, filled in from reference TRBV16 and TRBJ1-5, reads GEEVAQTPKHLVRGEGQKAKLYCAPIKGHSYVFWYQQVLKNEFKFLISFQNENVFDETGMPKERFSAKCLPNSPCSLEIQATKLEDSAVYFCASSQSMGGLQPQHFGDGTRLSIL.

The CDR3 spells CASSLEDWNYEQYF. The CDR3 nucleotides read TGTGCCAGCAGCTTGGAGGATTGGAACTACGAGCAGTACTTC. V is TRBV5-5 and J is TRBJ2-7; D ambiguous. The CDR3 sequence is 14 residues long. Germline V CDR1 and CDR2: SGHKS, YYEKEE (reference sequence). Trimming left V 0 bases short and J 3 bases short, with 10 bases between.

The chain combines TRBV27 with TRBJ2-1; tentatively, D is TRBD2 (5 bases). This CDR3 has 10 amino acids. The germline V gene encodes CDR1 MNHEY and CDR2 SMNVEV (reference sequence). V lost 9 bases, J lost 7 bases, and 7 bases lay in between. The CDR3 DNA reads TGTGCCAGATCGGGGAATGAGCAGTTCTTC. It codes for CARSGNEQFF.

This chain connects TRBV5-1 to TRBJ2-5; 7 bases match TRBD1. Germline V gene data show CDR1 as SGHRS and CDR2 as YFSETQ. CDR3 length: 14 amino acids. Losses at the gene ends were 3 bases for V and 0 bases for J; bases not matched to a gene: 2. CDR3 DNA sequence: TGCGCCAGCAGCTGGGGGACAGACCAAGAGACCCAGTACTTC. The encoded protein is CASSWGTDQETQYF.

The gene calls are TRBV7-8 and TRBJ1-5; 7 bases agree with TRBD1. Trimming took 5 bases from V and 4 from J; bases not matched to a gene: 8. Germline lookup yields CDR1 SGHVS and CDR2 FQNEAQ. The CDR3 extends over 15 amino acids. The CDR3 loop is CASSPTGTANQPQHF. CDR3 in DNA: TGTGCCAGCAGCCCTACCGGGACAGCGAATCAGCCCCAGCATTTT.

This chain joins TRBV11-2 and TRBJ2-2; D is unresolved. Trimming removed 3 bases at V and 2 bases at J, with 7 bases between. Germline assignment: CDR1 SGHAT and CDR2 FQNNGV. This CDR3 contains 14 residues. The CDR3 DNA reads as TGTGCCAGCAGCTTTGGTAGAAACACCGGGGAGCTGTTTTTT. This encodes CASSFGRNTGELFF. The whole variable domain, remainder taken from reference TRBV11-2 and TRBJ2-2, is EAGVAQSPRYKIIEKRQSVAFWCNPISGHATLYWYQQILGQGPKLLIQFQNNGVVDDSQLPKDRFSAERLKGVDSTLKIQPAKLEDSAVYLCASSFGRNTGELFFGEGSRLTVL.

The gene calls are TRBV7-2 and TRBJ2-1, with D perhaps matching TRBD1 (5 bases). The germline V gene encodes CDR1 SGHTA and CDR2 FQGNSA. CDR3 length: 13 residues. V lost 5 bases and J 6 bases, leaving 11 bases between the germline ends. The CDR3 region is CASSPRGSNEQFF. DNA of the CDR3: TGTGCCAGCAGCCCAAGGGGAAGCAATGAGCAGTTCTTC. Full variable domain (remainder filled in from reference TRBV7-2 and TRBJ2-1): GAGVSQSPSNKVTEKGKDVELRCDPISGHTALYWYRQSLGQGLEFLIYFQGNSAPDKSGLPSDRFSAERTGGSVSTLTIQRTQQEDSAVYLCASSPRGSNEQFFGPGTRLTVL.